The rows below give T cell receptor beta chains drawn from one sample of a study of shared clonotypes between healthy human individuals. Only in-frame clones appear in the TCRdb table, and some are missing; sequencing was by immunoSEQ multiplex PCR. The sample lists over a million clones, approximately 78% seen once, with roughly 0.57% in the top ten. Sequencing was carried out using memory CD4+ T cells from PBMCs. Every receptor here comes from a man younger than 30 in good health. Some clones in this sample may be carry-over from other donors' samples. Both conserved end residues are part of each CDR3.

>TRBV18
CASSLASSSNQPQHF
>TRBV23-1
CASSQWGLSGEAFF
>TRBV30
CAWSLGSRGNEKLFF
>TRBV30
CAWSALGGGRGTQYF
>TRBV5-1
CASSLYPGVGANVLTF
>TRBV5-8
CASSLTVANYGYTF
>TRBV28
CASADVGRTYEQYF
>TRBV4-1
CASSRRDGGYNEQFF
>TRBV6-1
CASGAPNSGRPQFF
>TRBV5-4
CASSQEGSGANVLTF
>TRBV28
CASSLTGDSVGYTF
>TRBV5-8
CASIYDPYNEQFF
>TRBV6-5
CASSNGLKETQYF
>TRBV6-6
CASTEGDRGRETQYF
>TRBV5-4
CASSQVLAPYTQYF
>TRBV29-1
CSVAATRDTQYF
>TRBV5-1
CASSLGDPGYGYTF
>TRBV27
CASSYPGTGGFTGELFF
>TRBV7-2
CASSLSIRDRGSYGYTF
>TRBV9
CASSRDSSNYGYTF
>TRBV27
CASSLTGNEQFF
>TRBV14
CASSPSRASTEAFF
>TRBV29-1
CSGGQGGNEQFF
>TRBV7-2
CASSTDGRRGETQYF
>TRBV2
CASSDTGTEAFF
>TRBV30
CAWSAAAGSAAF
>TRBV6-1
CASSEQGGREGEQFF
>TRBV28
CASSLPTPRDSEQYF
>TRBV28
CASSTTSSYEQYF
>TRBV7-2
CASSGRPDETQYF
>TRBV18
CASSPRQGGTEAFF
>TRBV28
CASSPGLLGGKTQYF
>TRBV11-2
CASSLELPSGAFF
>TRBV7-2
CASSLYLADLTDTQYF
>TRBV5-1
CASSSNGELTDSQYF
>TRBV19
CASSIRQGSQPQHF
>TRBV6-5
CASRTRVYSGYTF
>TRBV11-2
CASSLDETSGYTF
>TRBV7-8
CASSLEGASPRDGYTF
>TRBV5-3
CARSLTGWGGGQPQHF
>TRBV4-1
CASSQDLFGTDSGANVLTF
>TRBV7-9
CASSLLVGEAFF
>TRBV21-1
CASSIPGPNDYEQYF
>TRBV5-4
CASSLGGALDTEAFF
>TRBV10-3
CAISDGDEQYF
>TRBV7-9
CASSQPGLINTDTQYF
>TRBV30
CAWSGGDTQYF
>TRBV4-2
CASSQEYSAASGRAFEQYF